The T cell receptor (beta chain) under discussion was sequenced for a study of STAT5B mutations in CD4+ large granular lymphocyte leukemia. Sequencing was performed with immunoSEQ multiplex PCR; in TCRdb, only in-frame clones are kept and a portion is missing. Altogether tens of thousands of clones are present, roughly 76% being singletons, with the ten largest covering about 3.6%. The source material was CD4+ T cells from blood buffy coats. The sequence derives from a human donor in good health.

The CDR3 coding sequence is TGTGCGGGGGGAACGAACACCGGGGAGCTGTTTTTT. Translated: CAGGTNTGELFF. The rearrangement links TRBV28 to TRBJ2-2; tentative D call: TRBD2 (6 bases). The CDR3 has 12 amino acids. Germline V CDR1 and CDR2: MDHEN, SYDVKM.